Here is one T cell receptor beta chain with its context. Antigen: not known. This sample is drawn from a study of OX40 agonist ivuxolimab in advanced cancers. Autoimmune disease history or systemic immunosuppression led to patient exclusion. At cycle 4 day 1, cycle 7 day 1, and baseline, blood was sampled. Only in-frame clones appear in the TCRdb table, and some are missing; sequencing was by immunoSEQ multiplex PCR. Of 100,000 to 150,000 clones listed, approximately 92% are singletons. The V end was cut by 0 bases, the J end by 0 bases, with 24 bases between. Germline V gives CDR1 SGHTA, CDR2 FQGNSA. The CDR3 spans 21 residues. Points from the study as a whole: CD4+ and CD8+ T cells in blood underwent clonal expansion by week 6 at 0.1 to 3.0 mg/kg. Determination of antigen specificity was not performed for the expanded peripheral T cells.

The clonotype originates from an adult with an advanced solid tumor such as melanoma, head and neck, liver or kidney cancer. The sample consisted of CD4+ or CD8+ T cells sorted from blood, taken in a trial of the OX40 agonist ivuxolimab. The gene calls are TRBV7-2 and TRBJ2-1; D is possibly TRBD2 (7 bases). CDR3 sequence reads: CASSLAGGRPSGISSYNEQFF. The CDR3 DNA sequence: TGTGCCAGCAGCTTAGCGGGGGGGCGGCCTAGCGGAATAAGCTCCTACAATGAGCAGTTCTTC.